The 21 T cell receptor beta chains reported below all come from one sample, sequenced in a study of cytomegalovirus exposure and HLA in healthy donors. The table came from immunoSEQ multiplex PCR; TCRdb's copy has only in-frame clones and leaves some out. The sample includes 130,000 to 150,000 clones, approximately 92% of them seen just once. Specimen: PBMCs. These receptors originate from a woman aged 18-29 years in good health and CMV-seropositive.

CDR3 amino acids: CASSQVGGQRNTEAFF. The CDR3 DNA is TGCGCCAGCAGCCAAGTGGGTGGACAGCGTAACACTGAAGCTTTCTTT. The V call is TRBV4-1, the J call TRBJ1-1; D may be TRBD1 (6 bases). Trimming took 1 base from V and 2 from J, leaving 14 bases between them. CDR1 and CDR2 from the germline V gene are MGHRA and YSYEKL. The CDR3 length is 16 residues.

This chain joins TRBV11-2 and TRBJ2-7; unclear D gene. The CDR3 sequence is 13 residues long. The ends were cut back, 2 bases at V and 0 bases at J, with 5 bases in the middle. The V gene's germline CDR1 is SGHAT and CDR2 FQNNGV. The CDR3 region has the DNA TGTGCCAGCAGCTTACTTAGCTCCTACGAGCAGTACTTC. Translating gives CASSLLSSYEQYF.

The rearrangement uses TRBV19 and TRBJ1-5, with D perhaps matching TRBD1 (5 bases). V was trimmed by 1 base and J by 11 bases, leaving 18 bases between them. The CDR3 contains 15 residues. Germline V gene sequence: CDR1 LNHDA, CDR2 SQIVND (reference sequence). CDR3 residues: CASSIAGGGLVAQHF. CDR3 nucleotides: TGTGCCAGTAGTATAGCCGGGGGAGGGCTCGTGGCCCAGCATTTT.

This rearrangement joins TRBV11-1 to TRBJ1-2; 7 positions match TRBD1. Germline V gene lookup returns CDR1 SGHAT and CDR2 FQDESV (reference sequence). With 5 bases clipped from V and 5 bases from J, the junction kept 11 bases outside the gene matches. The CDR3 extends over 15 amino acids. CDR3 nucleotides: TGTGCCAGCAGCACCCGACAGGGTGCTCTTTATGGCTACACCTTC. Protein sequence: CASSTRQGALYGYTF.

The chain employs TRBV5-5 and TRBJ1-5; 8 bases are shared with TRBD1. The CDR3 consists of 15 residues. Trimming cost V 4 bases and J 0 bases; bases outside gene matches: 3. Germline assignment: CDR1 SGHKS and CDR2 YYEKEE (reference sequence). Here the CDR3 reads CASSQGAGSNQPQHF. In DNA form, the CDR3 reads TGTGCCAGCAGCCAGGGGGCCGGTAGCAATCAGCCCCAGCATTTT.

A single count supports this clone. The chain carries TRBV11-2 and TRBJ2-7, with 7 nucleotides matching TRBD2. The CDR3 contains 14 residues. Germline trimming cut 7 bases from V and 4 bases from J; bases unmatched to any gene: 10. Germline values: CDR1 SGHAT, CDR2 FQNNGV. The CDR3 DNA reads TGTGCCAGCACTGCGGGGGTGAGTTTATACGAGCAGTACTTC. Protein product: CASTAGVSLYEQYF. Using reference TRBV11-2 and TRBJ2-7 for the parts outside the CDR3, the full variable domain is EAGVAQSPRYKIIEKRQSVAFWCNPISGHATLYWYQQILGQGPKLLIQFQNNGVVDDSQLPKDRFSAERLKGVDSTLKIQPAKLEDSAVYLCASTAGVSLYEQYFGPGTRLTVT.

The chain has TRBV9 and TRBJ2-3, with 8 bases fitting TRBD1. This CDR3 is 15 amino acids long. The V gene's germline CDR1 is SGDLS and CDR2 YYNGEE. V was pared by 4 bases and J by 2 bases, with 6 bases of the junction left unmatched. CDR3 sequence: CASSPRQGLTDTQYF. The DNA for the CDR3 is TGTGCCAGCAGCCCCCGACAGGGGCTCACAGATACGCAGTATTTT.

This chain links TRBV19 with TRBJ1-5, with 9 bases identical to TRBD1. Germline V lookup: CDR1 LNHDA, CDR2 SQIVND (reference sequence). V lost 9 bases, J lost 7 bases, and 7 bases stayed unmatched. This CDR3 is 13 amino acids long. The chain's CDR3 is CASSDRGRQPQHF. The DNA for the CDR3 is TGTGCCAGCTCGGACAGGGGACGGCAGCCCCAGCATTTT.

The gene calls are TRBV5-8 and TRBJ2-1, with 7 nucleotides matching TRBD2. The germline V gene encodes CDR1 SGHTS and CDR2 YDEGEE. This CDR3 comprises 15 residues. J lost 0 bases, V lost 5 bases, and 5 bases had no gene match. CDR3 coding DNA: TGTGCCAGCAGGGGAGGGGCGAGCTCCTACAATGAGCAGTTCTTC. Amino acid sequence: CASRGGASSYNEQFF.

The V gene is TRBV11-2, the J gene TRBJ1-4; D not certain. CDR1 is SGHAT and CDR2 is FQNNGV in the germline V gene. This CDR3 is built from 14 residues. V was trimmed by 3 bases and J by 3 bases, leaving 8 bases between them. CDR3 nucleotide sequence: TGTGCCAGCAGCTTTCCAGCGGCTAATGAAAAACTGTTTTTT. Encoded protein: CASSFPAANEKLFF.

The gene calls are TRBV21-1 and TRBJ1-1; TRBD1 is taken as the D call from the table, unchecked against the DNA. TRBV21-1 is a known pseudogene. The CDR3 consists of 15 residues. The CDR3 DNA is TGTGCCAGCAGCATCCAGGGGTCACTGAACACTGAAGCTTTCTTT. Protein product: CASSIQGSLNTEAFF.

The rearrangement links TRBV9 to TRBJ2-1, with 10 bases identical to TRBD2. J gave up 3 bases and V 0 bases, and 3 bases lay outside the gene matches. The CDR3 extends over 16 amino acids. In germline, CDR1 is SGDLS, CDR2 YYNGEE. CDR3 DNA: TGTGCCAGCAGCGTAGCTATAGCGGGGGGCTACAATGAGCAGTTCTTC. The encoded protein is CASSVAIAGGYNEQFF.

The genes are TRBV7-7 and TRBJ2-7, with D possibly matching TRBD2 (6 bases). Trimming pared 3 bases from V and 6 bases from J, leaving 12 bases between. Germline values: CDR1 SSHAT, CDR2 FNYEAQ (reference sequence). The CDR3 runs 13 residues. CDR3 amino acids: CASSLGMGGEQYF. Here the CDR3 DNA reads TGTGCCAGCAGCTTGGGGATGGGGGGCGAGCAGTACTTC. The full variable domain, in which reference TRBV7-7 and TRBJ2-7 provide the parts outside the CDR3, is GAGVSQSPRYKVTKRGQDVTLRCDPISSHATLYWYQQALGQGPEFLTYFNYEAQPDKSGLPSDRFSAERPEGSISTLTIQRTEQRDSAMYRCASSLGMGGEQYFGPGTRLTVT.

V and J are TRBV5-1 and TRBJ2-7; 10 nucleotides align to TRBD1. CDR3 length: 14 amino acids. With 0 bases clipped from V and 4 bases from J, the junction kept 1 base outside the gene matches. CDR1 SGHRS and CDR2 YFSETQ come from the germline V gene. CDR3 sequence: CASSLAGQGYEQYF. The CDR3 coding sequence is TGCGCCAGCAGCTTGGCGGGACAGGGGTACGAGCAGTACTTC.

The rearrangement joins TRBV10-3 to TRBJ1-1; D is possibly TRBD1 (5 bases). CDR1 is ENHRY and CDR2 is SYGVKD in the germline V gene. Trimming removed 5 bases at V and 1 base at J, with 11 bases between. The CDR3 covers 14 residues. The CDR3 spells CAISPRQGNTEAFF. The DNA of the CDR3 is TGTGCCATCAGTCCACGCCAGGGGAACACTGAAGCTTTCTTT.

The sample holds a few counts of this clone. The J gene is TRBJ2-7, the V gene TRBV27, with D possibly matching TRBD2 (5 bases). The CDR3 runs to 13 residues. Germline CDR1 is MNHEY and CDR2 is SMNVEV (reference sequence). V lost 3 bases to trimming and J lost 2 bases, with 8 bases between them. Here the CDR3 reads CASSLALAYEQYF. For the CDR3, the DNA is TGTGCCAGCAGTTTGGCACTAGCCTACGAGCAGTACTTC.

The CDR3 here is CASSLGGSRSGNTIYF. The CDR3 coding sequence is TGCGCCAGCAGCTTGGGGGGCAGCCGCTCTGGAAACACCATATATTTT. The chain uses TRBV5-1 and TRBJ1-3, with D possibly matching TRBD1 (5 bases). Germline V gene sequence: CDR1 SGHRS, CDR2 YFSETQ. Between the trimmed V and J ends, which lost 0 bases and 0 bases, there was a span of 10 bases. The length of the CDR3 is 16 residues.

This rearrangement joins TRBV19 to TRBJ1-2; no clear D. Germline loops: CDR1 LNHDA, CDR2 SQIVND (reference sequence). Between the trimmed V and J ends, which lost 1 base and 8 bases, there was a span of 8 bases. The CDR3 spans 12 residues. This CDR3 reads CASSIGGIGYTF. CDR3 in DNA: TGTGCCAGTAGTATAGGAGGGATCGGCTACACCTTC. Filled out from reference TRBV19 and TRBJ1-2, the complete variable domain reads DGGITQSPKYLFRKEGQNVTLSCEQNLNHDAMYWYRQDPGQGLRLIYYSQIVNDFQKGDIAEGYSVSREKKESFPLTVTSAQKNPTAFYLCASSIGGIGYTFGSGTRLTVV.

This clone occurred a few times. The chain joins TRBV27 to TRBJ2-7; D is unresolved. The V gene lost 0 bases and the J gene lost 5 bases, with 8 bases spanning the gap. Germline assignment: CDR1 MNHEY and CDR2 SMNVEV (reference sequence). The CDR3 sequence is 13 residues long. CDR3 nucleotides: TGTGCCAGCAGTTTATCTGTAGCCCACGAGCAGTACTTC. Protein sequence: CASSLSVAHEQYF.

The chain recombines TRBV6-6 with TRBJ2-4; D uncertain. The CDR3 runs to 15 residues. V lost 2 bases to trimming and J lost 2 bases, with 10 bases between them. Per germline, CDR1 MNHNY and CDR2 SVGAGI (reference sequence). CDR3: CASSYRVSSKNIQYF. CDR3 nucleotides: TGTGCCAGCAGTTACCGGGTTTCTTCCAAAAACATTCAGTACTTC.

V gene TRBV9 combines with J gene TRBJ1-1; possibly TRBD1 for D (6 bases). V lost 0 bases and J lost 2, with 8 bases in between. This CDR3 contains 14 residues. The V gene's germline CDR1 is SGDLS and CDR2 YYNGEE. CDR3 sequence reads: CASSVGTVNTEAFF. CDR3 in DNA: TGTGCCAGCAGCGTAGGGACAGTCAACACTGAAGCTTTCTTT.